This entry lists 26 T cell receptor beta chains sequenced from one sample in a study of CD4 T cells in relation to SARS-CoV-2 and coronaviruses. Measured with immunoSEQ multiplex PCR; TCRdb has only the in-frame clones, and not every one. The sample carries 25,000 to 30,000 clones, 76% recorded once. These receptors' targets are unknown. Before the COVID-19 pandemic, during about 2011-2019, CD4+ T cells were taken from unexposed donors. The cells were cultured for over eight days before CD4+ T cells were isolated. The sequencing input was CD4+ T cells from PBMCs, cultured in vitro. Receptors originate from a human donor in good health.

The V call is TRBV12-3 or TRBV12-4, the J call TRBJ2-3; unclear D gene. V shed 3 bases and J shed 6 bases, with 1 base lying between them. The CDR3 consists of 10 residues. CDR3 bases: TGTGCCAGCAGTTTGGATACGCAGTATTTT. Translating it yields CASSLDTQYF.

This chain connects TRBV6-5 to TRBJ1-6, with a tentative D call TRBD1 (6 bases). The V gene lost 5 bases and the J gene lost 5 bases, with 13 bases spanning the gap. Germline-derived CDR1 and CDR2 are MNHEY and SVGAGI. The CDR3 loop spans 15 amino acids. The CDR3 is CASSPFTGNNSPLHF. CDR3 DNA: TGTGCCAGCAGTCCCTTTACAGGGAATAATTCACCCCTCCACTTT.

The rearrangement links TRBV11-1 to TRBJ2-1; TRBD1 is a possible D gene (6 bases). Germline V CDR1 and CDR2: SGHAT, FQDESV (reference sequence). Trimming left V 5 bases short and J 5 bases short, with 10 bases between. This CDR3 region has 13 residues. Written as DNA, the CDR3 is TGTGCCAGCAGCGCGGACAGACACAATGAGCAGTTCTTC. It yields the protein CASSADRHNEQFF.

The chain links TRBV19 to TRBJ1-2, with D unresolved. The CDR3 has 13 amino acids. V shed 1 base and J shed 7 bases, with 10 bases lying between them. Germline lookup yields CDR1 LNHDA and CDR2 SQIVND (reference sequence). CDR3 nucleotide sequence: TGTGCCAGTAGTATAGGTAAGGACGCTGGCTACACCTTC. Residues: CASSIGKDAGYTF.

The gene calls are TRBV27 and TRBJ1-1; tentatively, D is TRBD1 (6 bases). This CDR3 region has 17 residues. Trimming shortened V by 5 bases and J by 3 bases, and 22 bases separated the two germline ends. Germline CDR1 is MNHEY and CDR2 is SMNVEV (reference sequence). CDR3 nucleotide sequence: TGTGCCAGCAGTGGCCTCAGGGGATTTGGTGTGTACACTGAAGCTTTCTTT. Translated: CASSGLRGFGVYTEAFF.

This clone was detected only a few times. The genes are TRBV5-1 and TRBJ1-2, with D perhaps matching TRBD1 (5 bases). The germline V gene has CDR1 SGHRS and CDR2 YFSETQ. V was pared by 3 bases and J by 4 bases, with 22 bases between. CDR3 length: 17 residues. This CDR3 is CASSSLPGLLSGYGYTF. In DNA, the CDR3 is TGCGCCAGCAGCTCCCTTCCGGGACTCCTGTCGGGCTATGGCTACACCTTC. The full variable domain, in which reference TRBV5-1 and TRBJ1-2 provide the parts outside the CDR3, is KAGVTQTPRYLIKTRGQQVTLSCSPISGHRSVSWYQQTPGQGLQFLFEYFSETQRNKGNFPGRFSGRQFSNSRSEMNVSTLELGDSALYLCASSSLPGLLSGYGYTFGSGTRLTVV.

This chain uses TRBV27 with TRBJ2-7; 7 nucleotides align to TRBD1. Germline assignment: CDR1 MNHEY and CDR2 SMNVEV (reference sequence). V was clipped by 5 bases and J by 2 bases; unmatched bases: 3. The CDR3 is 13 amino acids. The CDR3: CASSPDRPYEQYF. Here the CDR3 DNA reads TGTGCCAGCAGTCCGGACAGGCCCTACGAGCAGTACTTC.

The chain joins TRBV4-3 to TRBJ2-3; D not certain. Germline V lookup: CDR1 LGHNA, CDR2 YSLEER. This CDR3 comprises 14 residues. Deletions cut 7 bases from V and 2 bases from J, with 13 bases between. The CDR3 DNA reads TGCGCCAGCAAGCTCGGCAGGAACACAGATACGCAGTATTTT. Protein product: CASKLGRNTDTQYF.

Here the CDR3 DNA reads TGTGCCAGCACCCTGGTTGGGACTAGCGGGAGTGGTGAGCAGTTCTTC. This translates into CASTLVGTSGSGEQFF. The chain couples TRBV5-8 to TRBJ2-1, with TRBD2 matching 14 bases. J lost 9 bases, V lost 6 bases, and 11 bases had no gene match. CDR1 and CDR2 from the germline V gene are SGHTS and YDEGEE. The CDR3 consists of 16 residues.

The genes are TRBV4-3 and TRBJ2-3; D might be TRBD1 (5 bases). Trimming stripped 0 bases from V and 6 bases from J, with 13 bases between. The CDR3 is made up of 15 amino acids. Looked up from germline, CDR1 is LGHNA and CDR2 is YSLEER. CDR3 region: CASSQEWQPGDTQYF. The CDR3 DNA sequence: TGCGCCAGCAGCCAAGAGTGGCAGCCAGGGGATACGCAGTATTTT.

The chain combines TRBV7-2 with TRBJ1-2, with TRBD1 matching 12 bases. The CDR3 covers 16 residues. CDR1 is SGHTA, CDR2 FQGNSA, per germline. V lost 1 base to trimming and J lost 7 bases; unmatched junction nucleotides: 7. As DNA, the CDR3 is TGTGCCAGCAGCTTAGAGGCCGGGACAGGGGGCGTTGGCTACACCTTC. This sequence encodes CASSLEAGTGGVGYTF.

The gene calls are TRBV4-3 and TRBJ1-4, with 10 bases aligning to TRBD1. Germline V gene data show CDR1 as LGHNA and CDR2 as YSLEER. The CDR3 sequence is 15 residues long. The trim removed 0 bases at V and 7 bases at J, leaving 2 bases unmatched. The CDR3 reads CASSQERTGGEKLFF. The CDR3 DNA sequence: TGCGCCAGCAGCCAAGAAAGGACAGGGGGTGAAAAACTGTTTTTT.

This clone was counted once. The V and J genes are TRBV7-9 and TRBJ2-2; tentative D call: TRBD1 (6 bases). V was pared by 5 bases and J by 2 bases, with 15 bases between. Germline V CDR1 and CDR2: SEHNR, FQNEAQ (reference sequence). The CDR3 loop spans 16 amino acids. CDR3: CASSETGTLNTGELFF. Here the CDR3 DNA reads TGTGCCAGCAGCGAGACCGGGACATTAAACACCGGGGAGCTGTTTTTT.

Comments on this clone: The sample carries other DNA sequences with the same CDR3. The chain has TRBV2 and TRBJ2-2, with D perhaps assigned TRBD1 or TRBD2 (5 bases each). V shed 6 bases and J shed 8 bases, with 13 bases lying between them. CDR3 length: 13 amino acids. CDR1 and CDR2 from the germline V gene are SNHLY and FYNNEI. CDR3 sequence: CASSGTARGELFF. The CDR3 DNA reads as TGTGCCAGCAGCGGGACCGCCCGTGGGGAGCTGTTTTTT.

This chain links TRBV5-1 with TRBJ2-5; perhaps TRBD2 as D (5 bases). Trimming removed 4 bases at V and 2 bases at J, with 24 bases between. The germline V gene has CDR1 SGHRS and CDR2 YFSETQ. This CDR3 has 18 residues. In nucleotides, the CDR3 is TGCGCCAGCAGCCTACCTCCCATTCGGCGGGTGGAACAAGAGACCCAGTACTTC. This codes for CASSLPPIRRVEQETQYF. The full variable domain, rest sourced from reference TRBV5-1 and TRBJ2-5, is KAGVTQTPRYLIKTRGQQVTLSCSPISGHRSVSWYQQTPGQGLQFLFEYFSETQRNKGNFPGRFSGRQFSNSRSEMNVSTLELGDSALYLCASSLPPIRRVEQETQYFGPGTRLLVL.

The rearrangement links TRBV10-3 to TRBJ1-6, with a tentative D call TRBD1 (6 bases). The V end lost 6 bases, the J end lost 5 bases, and 14 bases lay between the germline ends. The germline V gene encodes CDR1 ENHRY and CDR2 SYGVKD. The CDR3 covers 15 residues. The CDR3 here is CAIRVRTDNNSPLHF. The CDR3 coding sequence is TGTGCCATCAGGGTTAGGACAGATAATAATTCACCCCTCCACTTT.

The chain employs TRBV5-1 and TRBJ2-7; D is undetermined. The CDR3 totals 14 residues. V dropped 3 bases and J dropped 0 bases, with 10 bases sitting between them. The germline V gene encodes CDR1 SGHRS and CDR2 YFSETQ. CDR3 sequence reads: CASSYQTSSYEQYF. CDR3 DNA: TGCGCCAGCAGCTACCAGACAAGCTCCTACGAGCAGTACTTC.

The V call is TRBV2, the J call TRBJ2-1; 11 bases align to TRBD2. V lost 4 bases and J lost 8; bases outside the gene matches: 7. Germline CDR1 and CDR2: SNHLY and FYNNEI. The CDR3 extends over 15 amino acids. As DNA, the CDR3 is TGTGCCAGCAGTGTGGAACTAGCGGGAGTCGATGAGCAGTTCTTC. Its translation: CASSVELAGVDEQFF.

The rearrangement uses TRBV2 and TRBJ2-2; 9 bases agree with TRBD2. This CDR3 has 16 residues. In germline, CDR1 is SNHLY, CDR2 FYNNEI. V lost 6 bases to trimming and J lost 5 bases; unmatched junction nucleotides: 10. Here the CDR3 DNA reads TGTGCCAGCAGACCTACTAGCGGGCGAACGACCGGGGAGCTGTTTTTT. It specifies CASRPTSGRTTGELFF.

This clone was detected once. The J gene is TRBJ1-1, the V gene TRBV12-3 or TRBV12-4, with D hard to call. The CDR3 covers 11 residues. The V end lost 6 bases, the J end lost 0 bases, and 2 bases lay between the germline ends. CDR3 nucleotides: TGTGCCAGCAGATTGAACACTGAAGCTTTCTTT. It encodes CASRLNTEAFF.

The chain employs TRBV11-3 and TRBJ2-7; D is undetermined. The V gene's germline CDR1 is SGHNT and CDR2 YENEEA. Between the trimmed V and J ends, which lost 0 bases and 1 base, there was a span of 7 bases. There are 14 residues in the CDR3. Here the CDR3 reads CASSLDGNSYEQYF. CDR3 nucleotides: TGTGCCAGCAGCTTAGATGGTAATTCCTACGAGCAGTACTTC.

This clone was detected once. The genes are TRBV19 and TRBJ1-1; D is unclear. The CDR3 is 12 residues long. The V end lost 8 bases, the J end lost 2 bases, and 9 bases lay between the germline ends. The germline V gene has CDR1 LNHDA and CDR2 SQIVND (reference sequence). The CDR3 DNA reads TGTGCCAGTGCACGTGGAAACACTGAAGCTTTCTTT. Its translation: CASARGNTEAFF. Together with reference TRBV19 and TRBJ1-1, the CDR3 gives the full variable domain: DGGITQSPKYLFRKEGQNVTLSCEQNLNHDAMYWYRQDPGQGLRLIYYSQIVNDFQKGDIAEGYSVSREKKESFPLTVTSAQKNPTAFYLCASARGNTEAFFGQGTRLTVV.

The chain employs TRBV5-1 and TRBJ1-1; no reliable D call. Trimming left V 2 bases short and J 6 bases short, with 14 bases between. This CDR3 is 14 amino acids long. Per the germline V gene, CDR1 is SGHRS and CDR2 is YFSETQ. The CDR3 protein is CASSLGIGESEAFF. CDR3 coding DNA: TGCGCCAGCAGCTTAGGGATCGGGGAGTCTGAAGCTTTCTTT.

The chain couples TRBV12-3 or TRBV12-4 to TRBJ1-2; D remains ambiguous. Between the trimmed V and J ends, which lost 4 bases and 4 bases, there was a span of 10 bases. The CDR3 length is 13 residues. The CDR3 DNA reads TGTGCCAGCAGTTCATTGGCCCTCTATGGCTACACCTTC. Encoded protein: CASSSLALYGYTF.

This sequence joins TRBV7-9 and TRBJ1-5; tentative D call: TRBD1 (6 bases). The V gene's germline CDR1 is SEHNR and CDR2 FQNEAQ (reference sequence). This CDR3 has 15 residues. Trimming took off 5 bases at V and 0 bases at J, with 11 bases between the two ends. CDR3 sequence: CASSLEGDSNQPQHF. The CDR3 DNA follows: TGTGCCAGCAGCCTCGAGGGGGATAGCAATCAGCCCCAGCATTTT.

This clone was counted between two and nine times. The chain couples TRBV4-1 to TRBJ1-2; tentative D call: TRBD1 (5 bases). Germline loops: CDR1 MGHRA, CDR2 YSYEKL. Trimming shortened V by 3 bases and J by 8 bases, and 13 bases separated the two germline ends. This CDR3 has 13 amino acids. The chain's CDR3 is CASSHPGGDGYTF. CDR3 sequence (DNA): TGCGCCAGCAGCCATCCTGGGGGGGACGGCTACACCTTC.